This TCR beta chain emerged from a study of shared clonotypes between healthy human individuals. Some clones are missing from TCRdb's copy, which holds only in-frame ones; the method was immunoSEQ multiplex PCR. This table holds roughly 2.5 million clones, over 85% found once. Germline V gene lookup returns CDR1 SGHTA and CDR2 FQGNSA. This CDR3 spans 16 amino acids. Germline trimming cut 6 bases from V and 4 bases from J; bases unmatched to any gene: 12. The sequenced material came from naive CD4+ T cells sorted from blood. The subset denotes: CD45RA+ positively selected. This receptor was identified in a man between 18 and 29 years old in good health. The rearrangement joins TRBV7-2 to TRBJ2-7; TRBD2 matches at 10 bases. CDR3 protein: CASSYGSGRAGYEQYF. Written as DNA, the CDR3 is TGTGCCAGCAGTTACGGAAGCGGGAGGGCCGGGTACGAGCAGTACTTC.